This T cell receptor beta chain was recovered during a study of spatial heterogeneity in lung cancer. The CDR3 contains 16 residues. V was cut by 2 bases and J by 5 bases, with 18 bases left in between. Germline CDR1 is ENHRY and CDR2 is SYGVKD. This clonotype was counted ten times or more. From the 5' RACE reads, TCRdb called clonotypes with MiXCR, one entry per CDR3 protein. The sample includes over 50,000 distinct CDR3 sequences, approximately 6.3% of them seen just once. As for time point: sample taken at primary tumor resection. Sequencing was performed on whole RNA extracted from tumor and nontumor lung tissue, or from frozen PBMC, and the material was left unsorted.

This receptor was identified in a female donor with early-stage non-small cell lung cancer. Sample: PBMCs, taken at surgery. This chain links TRBV10-3 with TRBJ1-1; D remains unclear. This chain's CDR3 is CAISELNPGQGTEAFF. The CDR3 DNA reads as TGTGCCATCAGTGAGCTAAACCCGGGCCAAGGGACTGAAGCTTTCTTT.